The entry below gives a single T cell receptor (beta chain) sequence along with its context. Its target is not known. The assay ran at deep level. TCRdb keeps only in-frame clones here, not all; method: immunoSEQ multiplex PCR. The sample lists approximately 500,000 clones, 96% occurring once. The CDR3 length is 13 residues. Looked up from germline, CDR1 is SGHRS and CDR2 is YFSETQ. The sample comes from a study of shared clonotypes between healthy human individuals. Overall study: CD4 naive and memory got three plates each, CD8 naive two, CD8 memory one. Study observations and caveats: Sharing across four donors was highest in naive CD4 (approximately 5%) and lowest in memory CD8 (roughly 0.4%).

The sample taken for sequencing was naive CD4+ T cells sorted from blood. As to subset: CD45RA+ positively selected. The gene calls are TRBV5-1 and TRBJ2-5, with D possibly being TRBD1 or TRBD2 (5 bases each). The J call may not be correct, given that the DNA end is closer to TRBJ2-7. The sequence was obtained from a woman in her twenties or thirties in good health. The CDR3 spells CASSFQGAYEQYF. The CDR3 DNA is TGCGCCAGCAGCTTTCAGGGAGCGTACGAGCAGTACTTC.